This TCR beta chain appears in the sequencing data of a study of patients and donors after allogeneic stem cell transplantation. This clonotype has a handful of counts. V was pared by 5 bases and J by 10 bases, with 7 bases of the junction left unmatched. Germline V lookup: CDR1 KGHDR, CDR2 SFDVKD. The CDR3 runs 13 residues. Via MiXCR, TCRdb re-called the RT-PCR reads, giving one row per CDR3 protein. The table records about 960,000 distinct CDR3 sequences, approximately 19% of them present only once. This chain links TRBV24-1 with TRBJ2-1; the match to TRBD2 covers 7 bases. Input material: blood, either unsorted or a sorted T cell fraction (not recorded which). This clonotype was obtained from a human donor who was either an allogeneic HSCT recipient or a stem cell or donor lymphocyte infusion donor (not recorded which). It is not recorded whose cells these are; they may come from a transplant donor. For the CDR3, the DNA is TGTGCCACCAGTGGCGGACTAGGCATCGAGCAGTTCTTC. This gives the protein CATSGGLGIEQFF.